The clone carrying this TCR beta chain was recorded a few times. Its antigen is not identified. Unique molecular identifiers were built into the TCRbeta library. TCRdb fed the PCR reads into MiXCR, producing one record per CDR3 protein. This table has hundreds of thousands of distinct CDR3 sequences, under 25% appearing once. The data were taken from a study of T-cell reconstitution after alpha-beta-depleted transplantation in children. General observations from the study: A year had passed since transplant, and T-cell counts and diversity by then came mostly from newly produced T cells. Several hundred rapidly expanded clones from non-depleted graft cells reportedly supplied alpha-beta T cells about two months post-transplant.

The CDR3 sequence is 18 residues long. Per germline, CDR1 MDHEN and CDR2 SYDVKM. V was clipped by 5 bases and J by 3 bases; unmatched bases: 17. The material was PBMCs, mostly from graft donor cells, obtained 360 days after TCRalphabeta/CD19-depleted stem cell transplant. The receptor comes from a boy in the first two years of life who had a stem cell transplant for acute myeloid leukemia, so the T cells may come from the graft donor. V is TRBV28 and J is TRBJ2-7; 9 bases match TRBD2. CDR3 in amino acids: CASSPPIGSSGIFYEQYV. CDR3 DNA: TGTGCCAGCAGTCCCCCGATCGGCTCTAGCGGGATCTTCTACGAGCAGTACGTC.